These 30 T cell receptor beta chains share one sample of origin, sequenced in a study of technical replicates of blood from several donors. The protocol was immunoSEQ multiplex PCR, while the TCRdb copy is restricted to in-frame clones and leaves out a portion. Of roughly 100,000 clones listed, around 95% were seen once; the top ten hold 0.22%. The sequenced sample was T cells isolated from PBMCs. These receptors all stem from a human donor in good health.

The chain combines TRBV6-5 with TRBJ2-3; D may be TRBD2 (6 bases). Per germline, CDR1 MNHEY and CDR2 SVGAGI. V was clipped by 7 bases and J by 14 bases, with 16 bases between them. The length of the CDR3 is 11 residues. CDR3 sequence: CASTGLGFWYF. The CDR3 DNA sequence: TGTGCCAGCACGGGACTCGGCTTCTGGTATTTT.

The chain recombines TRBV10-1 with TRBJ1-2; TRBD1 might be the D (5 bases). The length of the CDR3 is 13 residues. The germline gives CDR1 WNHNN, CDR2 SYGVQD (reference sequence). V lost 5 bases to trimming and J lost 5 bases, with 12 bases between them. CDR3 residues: CASSKRQSYGYTF. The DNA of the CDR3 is TGCGCCAGCAGTAAAAGACAGTCTTATGGCTACACCTTC.

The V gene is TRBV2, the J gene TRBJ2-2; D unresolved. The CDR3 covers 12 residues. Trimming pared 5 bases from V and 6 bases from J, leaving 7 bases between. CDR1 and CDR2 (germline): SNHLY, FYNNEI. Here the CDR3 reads CASSFHAGELFF. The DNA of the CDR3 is TGTGCCAGCAGTTTCCATGCCGGGGAGCTGTTTTTT.

This CDR3 reads CASSVYSNQPQHF. The CDR3 DNA follows: TGTGCCAGCAGTGTTTATAGCAATCAGCCCCAGCATTTT. This sequence joins TRBV2 and TRBJ1-5, with D hard to call. Germline V gene sequence: CDR1 SNHLY, CDR2 FYNNEI. This CDR3 is 13 amino acids long. V was cut by 4 bases and J by 0 bases, with 4 bases left in between.

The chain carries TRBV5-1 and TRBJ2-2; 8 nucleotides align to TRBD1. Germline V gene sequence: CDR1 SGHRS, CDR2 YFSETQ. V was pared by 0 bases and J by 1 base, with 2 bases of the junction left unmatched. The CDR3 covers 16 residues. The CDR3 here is CASSLGGQGNTGELFF. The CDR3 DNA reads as TGCGCCAGCAGCTTGGGTGGACAGGGGAACACCGGGGAGCTGTTTTTT.

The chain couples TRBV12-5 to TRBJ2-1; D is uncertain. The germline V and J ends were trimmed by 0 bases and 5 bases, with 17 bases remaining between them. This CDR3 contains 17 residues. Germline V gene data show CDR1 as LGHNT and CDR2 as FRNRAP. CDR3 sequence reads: CASGLVLSLVEDNEQFF. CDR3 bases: TGTGCTAGTGGTTTGGTACTCTCTCTAGTTGAGGACAATGAGCAGTTCTTC.

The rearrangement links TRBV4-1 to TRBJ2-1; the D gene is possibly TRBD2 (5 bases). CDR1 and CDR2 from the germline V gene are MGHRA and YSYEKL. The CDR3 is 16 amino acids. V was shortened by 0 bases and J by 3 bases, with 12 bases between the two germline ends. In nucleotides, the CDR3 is TGCGCCAGCAGCCAAGACCGGCGGGCTATCTACAATGAGCAGTTCTTC. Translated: CASSQDRRAIYNEQFF.

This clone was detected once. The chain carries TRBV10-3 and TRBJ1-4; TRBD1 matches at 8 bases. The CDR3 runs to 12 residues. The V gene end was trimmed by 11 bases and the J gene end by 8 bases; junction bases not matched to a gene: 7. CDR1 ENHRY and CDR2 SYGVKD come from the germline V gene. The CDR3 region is CAVQGAGEKLFF. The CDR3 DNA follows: TGTGCCGTTCAGGGGGCGGGGGAAAAACTGTTTTTT.

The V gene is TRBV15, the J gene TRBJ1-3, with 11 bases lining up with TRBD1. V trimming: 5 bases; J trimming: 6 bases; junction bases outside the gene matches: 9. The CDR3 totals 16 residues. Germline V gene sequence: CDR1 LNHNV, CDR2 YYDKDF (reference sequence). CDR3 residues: CATSGAGTGGINTIYF. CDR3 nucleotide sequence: TGTGCCACCAGCGGGGCCGGGACAGGGGGTATAAACACCATATATTTT. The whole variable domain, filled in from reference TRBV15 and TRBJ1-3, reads DAMVIQNPRYQVTQFGKPVTLSCSQTLNHNVMYWYQQKSSQAPKLLFHYYDKDFNNEADTPDNFQSRRPNTSFCFLDIRSPGLGDTAMYLCATSGAGTGGINTIYFGEGSWLTVV.

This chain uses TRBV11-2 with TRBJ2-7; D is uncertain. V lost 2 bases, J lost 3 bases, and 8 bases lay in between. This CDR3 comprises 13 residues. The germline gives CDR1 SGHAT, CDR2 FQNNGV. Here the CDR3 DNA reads TGTGCCAGCAGCTTAATTTATCGCTACGAGCAGTACTTC. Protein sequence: CASSLIYRYEQYF.

The CDR3: CAWSSTGLSGNTIYF. CDR3 sequence (DNA): TGTGCCTGGAGCTCTACCGGTCTCTCTGGAAACACCATATATTTT. The chain uses TRBV30 and TRBJ1-3, with no clear D. The V end was cut by 3 bases, the J end by 0 bases, with 12 bases between. The CDR3 extends over 15 amino acids. Germline CDR1 and CDR2: GTSNPN and SVGIG (reference sequence).

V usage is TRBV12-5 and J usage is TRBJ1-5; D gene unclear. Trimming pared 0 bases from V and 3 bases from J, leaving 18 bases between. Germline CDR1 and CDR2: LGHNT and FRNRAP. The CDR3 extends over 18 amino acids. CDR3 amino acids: CASGLVSLGRRINQPQHF. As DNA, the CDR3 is TGTGCTAGTGGTTTGGTCTCGTTGGGCAGGCGAATCAATCAGCCCCAGCATTTT.

The CDR3, as DNA: TGTGCCAGCAGTTACCCCCCGGGAGACATGAACACTGAAGCTTTCTTT. Amino acids: CASSYPPGDMNTEAFF. This chain uses TRBV6-5 with TRBJ1-1; no clear D. The germline gives CDR1 MNHEY, CDR2 SVGAGI. This CDR3 is 16 amino acids long. Trimming stripped 2 bases from V and 0 bases from J, with 13 bases between.

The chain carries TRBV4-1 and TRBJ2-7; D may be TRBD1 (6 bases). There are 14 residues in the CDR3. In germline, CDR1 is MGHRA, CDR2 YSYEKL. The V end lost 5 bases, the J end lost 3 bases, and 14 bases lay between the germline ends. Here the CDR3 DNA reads TGCGCCAGCAGCTCAAAGCAGGGGATCTACGAGCAGTACTTC. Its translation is CASSSKQGIYEQYF.

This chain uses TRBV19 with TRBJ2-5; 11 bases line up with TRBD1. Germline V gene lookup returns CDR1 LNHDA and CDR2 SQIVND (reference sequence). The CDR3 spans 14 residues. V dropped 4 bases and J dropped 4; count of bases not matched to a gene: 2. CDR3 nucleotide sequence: TGTGCCAGTAGTACTGGACAGGGGGCAGAGACCCAGTACTTC. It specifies CASSTGQGAETQYF. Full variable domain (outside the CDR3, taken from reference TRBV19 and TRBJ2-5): DGGITQSPKYLFRKEGQNVTLSCEQNLNHDAMYWYRQDPGQGLRLIYYSQIVNDFQKGDIAEGYSVSREKKESFPLTVTSAQKNPTAFYLCASSTGQGAETQYFGPGTRLLVL.

The CDR3 DNA follows: TGTGCCAGCAGCTTGTTCTCAGTTGAGCAGTTCTTC. Translated: CASSLFSVEQFF. V usage is TRBV5-6 and J usage is TRBJ2-1; no clear D. CDR3 length equals 12 residues. CDR1 SGHDT and CDR2 YYEEEE come from the germline V gene. V dropped 1 base and J dropped 9 bases, with 8 bases sitting between them.

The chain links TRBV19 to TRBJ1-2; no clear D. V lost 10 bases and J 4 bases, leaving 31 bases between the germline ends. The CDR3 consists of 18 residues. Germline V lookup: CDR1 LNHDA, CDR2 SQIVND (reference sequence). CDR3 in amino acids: CATTSGLFGQVNSYGYTF. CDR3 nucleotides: TGTGCCACCACATCTGGTTTGTTCGGCCAGGTTAATAGCTATGGCTACACCTTC.

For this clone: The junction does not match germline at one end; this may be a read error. CDR3 residues: CATSTGQGDTEALF. CDR3 bases: TGTGCCACCAGCACCGGACAGGGGGACACTGAAGCTCTCTTT. The chain couples TRBV15 to TRBJ1-1, with TRBD1 matching over 10 bases. The CDR3 has 14 residues. The V gene's germline CDR1 is LNHNV and CDR2 YYDKDF (reference sequence).

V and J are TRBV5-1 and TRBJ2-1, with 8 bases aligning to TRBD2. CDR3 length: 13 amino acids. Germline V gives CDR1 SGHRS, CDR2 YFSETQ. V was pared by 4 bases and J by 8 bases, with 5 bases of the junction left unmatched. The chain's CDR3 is CASSLRTSYEQFF. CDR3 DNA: TGCGCCAGCAGCCTGAGGACTAGCTATGAGCAGTTCTTC.

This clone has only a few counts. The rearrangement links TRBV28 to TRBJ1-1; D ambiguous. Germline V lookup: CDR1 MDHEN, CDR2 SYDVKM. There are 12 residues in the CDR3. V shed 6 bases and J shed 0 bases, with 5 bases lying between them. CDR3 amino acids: CASRTMNTEAFF. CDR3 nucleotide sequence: TGTGCCAGCAGGACTATGAACACTGAAGCTTTCTTT.

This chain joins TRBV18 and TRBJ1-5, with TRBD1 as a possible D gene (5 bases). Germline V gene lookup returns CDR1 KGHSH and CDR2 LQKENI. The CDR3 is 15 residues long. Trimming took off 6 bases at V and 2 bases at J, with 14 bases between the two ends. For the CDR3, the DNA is TGTGCCAGCTCCGAACAGGTTTCCGGCAATCAGCCCCAGCATTTT. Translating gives CASSEQVSGNQPQHF.

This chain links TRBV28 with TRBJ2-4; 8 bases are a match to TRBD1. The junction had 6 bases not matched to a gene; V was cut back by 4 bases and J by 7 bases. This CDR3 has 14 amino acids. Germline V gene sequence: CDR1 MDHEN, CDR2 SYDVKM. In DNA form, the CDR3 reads TGTGCCAGCAGTTCACAGGGGGAAGGTAACATTCAGTACTTC. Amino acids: CASSSQGEGNIQYF.

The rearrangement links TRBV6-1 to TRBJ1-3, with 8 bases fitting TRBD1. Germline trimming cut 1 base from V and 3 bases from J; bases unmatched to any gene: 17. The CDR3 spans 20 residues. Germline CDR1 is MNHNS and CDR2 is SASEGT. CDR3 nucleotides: TGTGCCAGCAGTGAAGATCGGACAGGGCTTTACCTCACAGGTGGAAACACCATATATTTT. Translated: CASSEDRTGLYLTGGNTIYF.

DNA of the CDR3: TGTGCCAGCAGCTGGGAGACAGGGGGGACCGAGACCCAGTACTTC. Protein sequence: CASSWETGGTETQYF. J is TRBJ2-5 and V is TRBV5-4, with 9 bases identical to TRBD1. V lost 3 bases to trimming and J lost 5 bases; unmatched junction nucleotides: 8. Germline V gene data show CDR1 as SGHNT and CDR2 as YYREEE (reference sequence). The length of the CDR3 is 15 residues.

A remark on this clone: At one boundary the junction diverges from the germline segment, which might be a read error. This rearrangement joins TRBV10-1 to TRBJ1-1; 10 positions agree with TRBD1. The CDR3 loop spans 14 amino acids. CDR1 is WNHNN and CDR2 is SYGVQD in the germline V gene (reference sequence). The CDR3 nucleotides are TGCGCCAGCAGTGGGACAGGGGGAGCTTGGGGGACGGAATTT. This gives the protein CASSGTGGAWGTEF.

For the CDR3, the DNA is TGTGCCAGTAGCACCGGGACTAGCGGGAGGAGGTACGAGCAGTACTTC. This sequence encodes CASSTGTSGRRYEQYF. The rearrangement links TRBV19 to TRBJ2-7, with 15 positions matching TRBD2. Trimming took 6 bases from V and 4 from J; bases not matched to a gene: 7. Germline V CDR1 and CDR2: LNHDA, SQIVND (reference sequence). The CDR3 is 16 amino acids.

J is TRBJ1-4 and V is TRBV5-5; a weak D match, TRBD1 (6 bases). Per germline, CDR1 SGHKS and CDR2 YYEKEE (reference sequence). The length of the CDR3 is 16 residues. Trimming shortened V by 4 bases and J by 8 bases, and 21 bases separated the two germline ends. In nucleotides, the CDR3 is TGTGCCAGCAGCCTAACTACAGGGAACCTCGGGGAAAAACTGTTTTTT. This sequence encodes CASSLTTGNLGEKLFF.

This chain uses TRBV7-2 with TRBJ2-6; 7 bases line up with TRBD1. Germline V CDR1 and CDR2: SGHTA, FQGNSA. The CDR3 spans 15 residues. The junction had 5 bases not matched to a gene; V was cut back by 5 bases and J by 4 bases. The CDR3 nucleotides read TGTGCCAGCAGCGCAACAGGGGTCGGGGCCAACGTCCTGACTTTC. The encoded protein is CASSATGVGANVLTF.

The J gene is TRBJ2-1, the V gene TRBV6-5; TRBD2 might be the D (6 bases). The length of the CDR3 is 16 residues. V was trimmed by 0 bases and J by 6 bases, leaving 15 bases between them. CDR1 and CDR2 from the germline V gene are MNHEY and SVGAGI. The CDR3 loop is CASSYSGDSPSNEQFF. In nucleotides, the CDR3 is TGTGCCAGCAGTTACTCGGGGGACTCTCCTTCCAATGAGCAGTTCTTC.

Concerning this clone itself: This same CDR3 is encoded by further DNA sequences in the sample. CDR3 sequence: CASSLTGVGYGYTF. In DNA form, the CDR3 reads TGTGCCAGCAGTCTTACAGGGGTAGGGTATGGCTACACCTTC. The genes are TRBV27 and TRBJ1-2; 7 nucleotides align to TRBD1. This CDR3 has 14 amino acids. Trimming took 5 bases from V and 5 from J; bases not matched to a gene: 8. Germline loops: CDR1 MNHEY, CDR2 SMNVEV (reference sequence).